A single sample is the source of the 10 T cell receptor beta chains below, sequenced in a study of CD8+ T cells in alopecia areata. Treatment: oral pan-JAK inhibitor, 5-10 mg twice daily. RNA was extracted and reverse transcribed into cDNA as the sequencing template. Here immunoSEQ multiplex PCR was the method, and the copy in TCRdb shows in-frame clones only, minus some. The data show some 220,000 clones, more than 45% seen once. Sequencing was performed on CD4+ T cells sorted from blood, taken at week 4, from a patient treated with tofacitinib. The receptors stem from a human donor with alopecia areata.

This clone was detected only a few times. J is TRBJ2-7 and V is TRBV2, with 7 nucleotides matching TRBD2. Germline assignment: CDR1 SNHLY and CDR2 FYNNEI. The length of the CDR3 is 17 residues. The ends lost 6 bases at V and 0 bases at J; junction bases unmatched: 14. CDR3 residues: CASSRGLAGLSSYEQYF. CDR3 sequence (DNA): TGTGCCAGCAGCCGGGGACTCGCGGGACTATCCTCCTACGAGCAGTACTTC.

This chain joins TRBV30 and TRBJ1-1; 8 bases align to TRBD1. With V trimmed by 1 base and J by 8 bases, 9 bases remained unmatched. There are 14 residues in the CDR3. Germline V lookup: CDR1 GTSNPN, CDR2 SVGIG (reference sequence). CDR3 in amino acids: CAWSAQGAGVEAFF. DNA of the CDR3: TGTGCCTGGAGTGCCCAGGGGGCCGGCGTCGAAGCTTTCTTT.

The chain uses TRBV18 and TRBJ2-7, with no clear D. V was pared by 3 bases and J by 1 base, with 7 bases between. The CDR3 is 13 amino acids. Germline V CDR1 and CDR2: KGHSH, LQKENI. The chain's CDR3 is CASSPNPSYEQYF. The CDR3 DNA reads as TGTGCCAGCTCACCTAACCCGTCCTACGAGCAGTACTTC.

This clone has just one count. The chain's CDR3 is CASRGGTRYEQYF. The CDR3 DNA follows: TGTGCCAGCAGGGGGGGGACTCGGTACGAGCAGTACTTC. The chain is built from TRBV2 and TRBJ2-7, with 7 bases that match TRBD2. Germline V lookup: CDR1 SNHLY, CDR2 FYNNEI. CDR3 size: 13 residues. The V segment lost 6 bases and the J segment 4 bases; nucleotides outside the gene matches: 6. The whole variable domain, filled in from reference TRBV2 and TRBJ2-7, reads EPEVTQTPSHQVTQMGQEVILRCVPISNHLYFYWYRQILGQKVEFLVSFYNNEISEKSEIFDDQFSVERPDGSNFTLKIRSTKLEDSAMYFCASRGGTRYEQYFGPGTRLTVT.

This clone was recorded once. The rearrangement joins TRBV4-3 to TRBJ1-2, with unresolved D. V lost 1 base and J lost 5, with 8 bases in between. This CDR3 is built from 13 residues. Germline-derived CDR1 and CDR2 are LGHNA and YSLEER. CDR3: CASSQGSWYGYTF. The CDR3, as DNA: TGCGCCAGCAGCCAAGGGTCGTGGTATGGCTACACCTTC.

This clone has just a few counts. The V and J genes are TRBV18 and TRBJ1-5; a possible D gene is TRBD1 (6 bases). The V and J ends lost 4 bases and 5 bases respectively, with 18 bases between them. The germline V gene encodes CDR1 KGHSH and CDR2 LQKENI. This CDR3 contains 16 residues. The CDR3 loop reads CASSQNGGKGDQPQHF. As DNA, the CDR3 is TGTGCCAGCTCACAAAACGGGGGCAAAGGGGATCAGCCCCAGCATTTT.

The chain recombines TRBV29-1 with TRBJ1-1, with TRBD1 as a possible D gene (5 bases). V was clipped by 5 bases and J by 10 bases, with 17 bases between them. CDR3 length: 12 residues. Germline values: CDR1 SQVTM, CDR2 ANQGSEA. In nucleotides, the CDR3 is TGCAGCGTTTCGGGGTCCAGGGAAGCAGCTTTCTTT. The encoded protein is CSVSGSREAAFF.

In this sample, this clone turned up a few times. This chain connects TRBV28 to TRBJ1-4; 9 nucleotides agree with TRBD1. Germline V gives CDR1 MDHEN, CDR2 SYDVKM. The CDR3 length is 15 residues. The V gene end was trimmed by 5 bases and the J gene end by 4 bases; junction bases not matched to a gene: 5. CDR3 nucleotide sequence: TGTGCCAGCAGTCCGCCGGGACAGGGTAATGAAAAACTGTTTTTT. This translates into CASSPPGQGNEKLFF. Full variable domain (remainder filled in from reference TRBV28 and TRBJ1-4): DVKVTQSSRYLVKRTGEKVFLECVQDMDHENMFWYRQDPGLGLRLIYFSYDVKMKEKGDIPEGYSVSREKKERFSLILESASTNQTSMYLCASSPPGQGNEKLFFGSGTQLSVL.

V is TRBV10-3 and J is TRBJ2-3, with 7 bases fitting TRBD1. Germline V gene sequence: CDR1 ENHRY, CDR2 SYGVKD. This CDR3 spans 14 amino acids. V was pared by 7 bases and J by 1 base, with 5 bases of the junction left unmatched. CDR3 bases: TGTGCCATCACTCAGGGGGAGCGCACAGATACGCAGTATTTT. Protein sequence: CAITQGERTDTQYF.

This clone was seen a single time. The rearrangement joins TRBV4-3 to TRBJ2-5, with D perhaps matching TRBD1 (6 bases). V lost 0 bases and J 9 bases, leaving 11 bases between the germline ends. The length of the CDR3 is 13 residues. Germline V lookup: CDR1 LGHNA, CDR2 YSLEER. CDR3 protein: CASSQDFEGAQYF. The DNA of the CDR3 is TGCGCCAGCAGCCAAGATTTTGAGGGGGCCCAGTACTTC.